The following is a TCR beta chain sequence with its context. Its antigen is currently not known. Base qualities are missing; no much larger clone stands one base away. The CDR3 runs 14 residues from the cysteine to the phenylalanine. Solely the CDR3 DNA is kept, with 42 bases framed from the first base. For CDR1 and CDR2, the germline V gene lists MDHEN and SYDVKM. Trimming at the junction amounts to 8 bases on V and 5 bases on J, and the germline ends lie 17 bases apart. This specimen comes from a study of CD4 T cells in lung cancer (dated by TCRdb to between 2017 and 2020). For the wider study: In the study, blood T cells of NSCLC patients were screened for responses to candidate mutation-encoded neoepitopes, and neoantigen-specific CD4+ T-cell clones and TCRs were isolated. Lung adenocarcinoma or squamous cell carcinoma was present in the resected patients, who were aged 60 to 69 at blood donation and were mostly former smokers. Before blood donation, treatments including platinum chemotherapy had been received by the patients, and nivolumab or pembrolizumab had been received by some of the patients. TCRB deep sequencing tracked the frequency of neoantigen-specific clonotypes in tumor resections, non-adjacent lung and cultured T-cell products.

Libraries were constructed by the immunoSEQ multiplex PCR assay. DNA was isolated with Qiagen DNeasy or QIAamp micro DNA kits and TCRB sequenced with the Adaptive Biotechnology human TCRB sequencing kit. TCRB libraries were sequenced on an Illumina MiSeq. The authors' analysis ran thus. The kit provider's software was used to analyze TCRB sequence data, and Fisher's exact test was used to test clonotype templates for tumor enrichment. This is the immuneACCESS table as TCRdb keeps it, with only in-frame sequences that have V and J called. A part of the clones is gone; compared with another copy, unresolved V genes explain less than half, and the rest is unexplained. V, J and clone size derive from that table, while D and trimming were established from the DNA sequence. This sample has about 2,000 clones in its table, and just over 70% of those were observed once. The ten most abundant clones make up approximately 6% of the sample.

For 13 days, PBMCs were stimulated with mutant 27-mer peptides together with IL21, IL7, IL15 and IL2, and afterward were restimulated with peptide-pulsed autologous B cells. Live IFNgamma-secreting T cells were sorted by cytokine capture on a FACS Aria2 after restimulation with peptide-pulsed B cells. Sorted cells were expanded for about 12 to 20 days at limiting dilution, 3 or 10 cells per well, with irradiated allogeneic PBMCs, phytohemagglutinin and IL2. The patients provided peripheral blood samples or leukapheresis products. Expanded lines were screened for antigen specificity by IFNgamma ELISA against autologous B cells pulsed with mutant peptides. The research as a whole found: IFNgamma-sorted cells included nonspecific IFNgamma producers of unknown purity, so expanded lines ranged from monoclonal to oligoclonal. Some blood-derived responses might reflect in vitro priming of naive T cells or cross-reactivity rather than memory responses to the cancer.

Sequenced: a CD4+ T cell line or clone grown in culture. The TCR comes from a woman aged 55-70 years with non-small cell lung cancer. Some clones in this sample may be carry-over from other donors' samples. The chain is made from TRBV28 and TRBJ2-3, and perhaps TRBD1 as D gene, on 8 matching bases. The sequence in DNA is TGTGCCAGCTTTTCGACAGGGGAGGGAGATACGCAGTATTTT. It is translated as CASFSTGEGDTQYF.